This T cell receptor (beta chain) originates from a study of spatial heterogeneity in lung cancer. Findings and caveats of the study: Expanded intratumoral alpha and beta TCR counts tracked tumor mutation counts.

Worth noting for this clonotype: What it recognizes is unknown.

V shed 6 bases, J shed 0 bases, and the junction held 5 bases outside the gene matches. The CDR3 is made up of 17 amino acids. Germline V lookup: CDR1 MNHNY, CDR2 SVGAGI (reference sequence). Time point here: sample taken at primary tumor resection. TCRdb processed the 5' RACE reads anew with MiXCR; each CDR3 protein has one entry. This table has 3,500 or so distinct CDR3 sequences, more than 15% appearing once. The sequence derives from a male donor with early-stage non-small cell lung cancer. The rearrangement joins TRBV6-6 to TRBJ2-6, with TRBD2 matching over 10 bases. The source material was lung tumor tissue, sampled at surgery. The CDR3 nucleotides are TGTGCCAGCAGGGATCCTAGCGGGAGCTCTGGGGCCAACGTCCTGACTTTC. This encodes CASRDPSGSSGANVLTF.